This T cell receptor beta chain was retrieved from a study of CD4 and CD8 cells across lung adenocarcinoma regions. MiXCR, applied by TCRdb to the PCR reads, yields one record per CDR3 protein. The repertoire holds 10,000 to 15,000 distinct CDR3 sequences, with around half as singletons. With respect to this clonotype: The junction differs from germline at one of its ends, possibly a read error.

CDR3 length: 15 residues. Germline V gene sequence: CDR1 MNHNS, CDR2 SASEGT. Samples came from patients with localized non-small cell lung adenocarcinoma. The sequencing sample was made of CD8+ T cells from the margin of a lung tumor. This receptor was taken from a female donor with lung adenocarcinoma. The CD4 and CD8 labels of this study may be unreliable. This sequence joins TRBV6-1 and TRBJ2-3; D tentatively fits TRBD1 or TRBD2 (5 bases each). In nucleotides, the CDR3 is TGTGCCAGGAGATTCTCCGGGACGAGCGGCAATGCGCAGTTTTTC. Its protein product is CARRFSGTSGNAQFF.